Each of the 23 T cell receptor beta chains below was sequenced from the same sample in a study of cytomegalovirus exposure and HLA in healthy donors. TCRdb's table, derived via immunoSEQ multiplex PCR, lists solely in-frame clones and lacks some. Among 150,000 to 200,000 clones listed, about 88% were seen once. Input material: PBMCs. These receptor sequences come from a woman in her late teens or twenties in good health and CMV-seronegative.

This clone was detected only once. The V call is TRBV2, the J call TRBJ2-1, with D possibly being TRBD1 (5 bases). The CDR3 covers 15 residues. The germline gives CDR1 SNHLY, CDR2 FYNNEI. The V gene lost 11 bases and the J gene lost 0 bases, with 17 bases spanning the gap. The CDR3 DNA follows: TGTGCCGTAAACCAGGGTAAGGGCTCCTACAATGAGCAGTTCTTC. This codes for CAVNQGKGSYNEQFF.

J is TRBJ2-7 and V is TRBV5-1; the match to TRBD1 covers 7 bases. The junction had 5 bases not matched to a gene; V was cut back by 4 bases and J by 4 bases. Germline V gene data show CDR1 as SGHRS and CDR2 as YFSETQ. CDR3 length: 13 residues. CDR3 sequence reads: CASSVGQEYEQYF. The CDR3 nucleotides are TGCGCCAGCAGCGTCGGACAGGAGTACGAGCAGTACTTC.

The V and J genes are TRBV27 and TRBJ1-1; tentatively, D is TRBD1 (5 bases). CDR3 size: 13 residues. With 8 bases removed from V and 1 base from J, the gap between germline ends came to 11 bases. Germline CDR1 reads MNHEY; CDR2 reads SMNVEV (reference sequence). CDR3 amino acids: CASADIRNTEAFF. CDR3 nucleotide sequence: TGTGCCAGCGCGGACATCCGGAACACTGAAGCTTTCTTT.

The rearrangement joins TRBV15 to TRBJ1-4; D call uncertain. Germline V gene sequence: CDR1 LNHNV, CDR2 YYDKDF (reference sequence). The V end was cut by 4 bases, the J end by 1 base, with 4 bases between. This CDR3 region has 13 residues. For the CDR3, the DNA is TGTGCCACCAGCATCGGAACTAATGAAAAACTGTTTTTT. As protein: CATSIGTNEKLFF.

The V gene is TRBV6-1, the J gene TRBJ1-5; maybe TRBD1 (6 bases). Germline V gene lookup returns CDR1 MNHNS and CDR2 SASEGT. The CDR3 covers 19 residues. V lost 2 bases and J lost 4, with 24 bases in between. The CDR3 here is CASSERWSQGRSGNQPQHF. CDR3 sequence (DNA): TGTGCCAGCAGTGAACGGTGGTCGCAGGGGCGGTCGGGAAATCAGCCCCAGCATTTT.

The J gene is TRBJ1-1, the V gene TRBV19; 9 positions agree with TRBD1. The CDR3 length is 16 residues. V shed 3 bases, J shed 5 bases, and the junction held 10 bases outside the gene matches. Germline values: CDR1 LNHDA, CDR2 SQIVND (reference sequence). The CDR3 region has the DNA TGTGCCAGTAGTATCCTCGACAGCGGACAGGGGACTGAAGCTTTCTTT. It translates to CASSILDSGQGTEAFF.

The V gene is TRBV7-2, the J gene TRBJ1-2, with TRBD1 matching 10 bases. This CDR3 has 15 residues. CDR1 SGHTA and CDR2 FQGNSA come from the germline V gene. V was clipped by 4 bases and J by 8 bases; unmatched bases: 10. CDR3 nucleotides: TGTGCCAGCAGCTCCTTTAGGACAGGGGGAGAAGGCTACACCTTC. The encoded protein is CASSSFRTGGEGYTF.

This clone was observed a single time. This chain uses TRBV5-4 with TRBJ1-2; 10 bases are shared with TRBD1. Germline CDR1 reads SGHNT; CDR2 reads YYREEE (reference sequence). The CDR3 is 16 residues long. J was trimmed by 6 bases and V by 0 bases; bases with no gene match: 8. CDR3 DNA sequence: TGTGCCAGCAGCTTGGGACAGGGGGCAATACGGAATGGCTACACCTTC. Its translation: CASSLGQGAIRNGYTF.

The chain couples TRBV19 to TRBJ1-1; D may be TRBD1 (6 bases). Trimming stripped 4 bases from V and 5 bases from J, with 14 bases between. There are 14 residues in the CDR3. CDR1 LNHDA and CDR2 SQIVND come from the germline V gene (reference sequence). The CDR3 region has the DNA TGTGCCAGTAGTACCGGGACACAAGGAACTGAAGCTTTCTTT. It encodes CASSTGTQGTEAFF.

This clone showed up just once. The rearrangement uses TRBV10-3 and TRBJ2-4; 7 bases match TRBD1. V lost 3 bases, J lost 6 bases, and 8 bases stayed unmatched. CDR1 is ENHRY, CDR2 SYGVKD, per germline. The CDR3 consists of 15 residues. The CDR3 spells CAISDQLGTVNIQYF. The CDR3 coding sequence is TGTGCCATCAGTGATCAATTGGGGACAGTAAACATTCAGTACTTC.

This clone has a single count. The CDR3 here is CASLTRGDRVSSGELFF. For the CDR3, the DNA is TGTGCCAGCCTAACTAGGGGGGACAGGGTCTCTTCAGGGGAGCTGTTTTTT. The J gene is TRBJ2-2, the V gene TRBV27; 9 bases are a match to TRBD1. The V gene's germline CDR1 is MNHEY and CDR2 SMNVEV (reference sequence). The CDR3 has 17 residues. Trimming took 8 bases from V and 8 from J; bases not matched to a gene: 18.

The chain uses TRBV6-1 and TRBJ1-1; TRBD1 agrees at 9 bases. Trimming cost V 5 bases and J 5 bases; bases outside gene matches: 6. CDR1 MNHNS and CDR2 SASEGT come from the germline V gene. The CDR3 sequence is 14 residues long. The CDR3 sequence is CASSFPTGGTEAFF. CDR3 DNA sequence: TGTGCCAGCAGTTTCCCGACAGGGGGTACTGAAGCTTTCTTT.

The V gene is TRBV7-8, the J gene TRBJ1-3, with D hard to call. V lost 6 bases to trimming and J lost 2 bases, with 5 bases between them. Germline loops: CDR1 SGHVS, CDR2 FQNEAQ. There are 12 residues in the CDR3. DNA of the CDR3: TGTGCCAGCAGTCCTACTGGAAACACCATATATTTT. The encoded protein is CASSPTGNTIYF.

This rearrangement joins TRBV10-3 to TRBJ2-1; the D gene is possibly TRBD2 (6 bases). CDR3 length: 16 amino acids. Germline V gene data show CDR1 as ENHRY and CDR2 as SYGVKD. V gave up 4 bases and J gave up 0 bases, with 13 bases separating them. DNA for the CDR3: TGTGCCATCAGTGTCGGACTTAGCGGCTCCTACAATGAGCAGTTCTTC. This gives the protein CAISVGLSGSYNEQFF.

The rearrangement joins TRBV7-3 to TRBJ2-6, with 11 bases matching TRBD1. V was pared by 4 bases and J by 2 bases, with 4 bases of the junction left unmatched. CDR3 length equals 17 residues. Germline CDR1 and CDR2: SGHTA and FQGTGA. The CDR3 bases are TGTGCCAGCAGCTCCCGGGGACAGGGGGCTGGGGCCAACGTCCTGACTTTC. Protein sequence: CASSSRGQGAGANVLTF.

V and J are TRBV18 and TRBJ1-1, with TRBD1 as a possible D gene (5 bases). Germline CDR1 is KGHSH and CDR2 is LQKENI. With 3 bases removed from V and 1 base from J, the gap between germline ends came to 9 bases. CDR3 length: 14 amino acids. The chain's CDR3 is CASSPIQGNTEAFF. CDR3 bases: TGTGCCAGCTCACCTATCCAGGGGAACACTGAAGCTTTCTTT.

J is TRBJ2-7 and V is TRBV5-1, with D maybe TRBD1 (5 bases). The CDR3 sequence is 13 residues long. Germline V gene lookup returns CDR1 SGHRS and CDR2 YFSETQ. The V end lost 4 bases, the J end lost 2 bases, and 10 bases lay between the germline ends. DNA for the CDR3: TGCGCCAGCAGCCGGACATCAACCTACGAGCAGTACTTC. Amino acid sequence: CASSRTSTYEQYF.

The gene calls are TRBV7-2 and TRBJ2-2; 13 bases are a match to TRBD2. Germline assignment: CDR1 SGHTA and CDR2 FQGNSA. The ends lost 5 bases at V and 6 bases at J; junction bases unmatched: 6. There are 16 residues in the CDR3. The chain's CDR3 is CASSRGLAGISGELFF. DNA of the CDR3: TGTGCCAGCAGCCGGGGACTAGCGGGGATCTCCGGGGAGCTGTTTTTT. Together with reference TRBV7-2 and TRBJ2-2, the CDR3 gives the full variable domain: GAGVSQSPSNKVTEKGKDVELRCDPISGHTALYWYRQSLGQGLEFLIYFQGNSAPDKSGLPSDRFSAERTGGSVSTLTIQRTQQEDSAVYLCASSRGLAGISGELFFGEGSRLTVL.

This chain uses TRBV7-6 with TRBJ1-1; D is undetermined. Germline CDR1 is SGHVS and CDR2 is FNYEAQ. Trimming cost V 6 bases and J 4 bases, with 12 bases left between them. The CDR3 loop spans 13 amino acids. The CDR3 sequence: CASSPEDGTEAFF. The CDR3 DNA sequence: TGTGCCAGCAGTCCAGAAGATGGCACTGAAGCTTTCTTT.

This chain joins TRBV6-5 and TRBJ1-2, with a weak D call TRBD1 (5 bases). The CDR3 has 14 amino acids. The germline CDR1 and CDR2 sequences are MNHEY and SVGAGI. Trimming pared 0 bases from V and 6 bases from J, leaving 11 bases between. This chain's CDR3 is CASSYSTRVDGYTF. CDR3 in DNA: TGTGCCAGCAGTTACTCGACCAGGGTGGATGGCTACACCTTC.

The rearrangement links TRBV6-1 to TRBJ2-7; 7 nucleotides line up with TRBD1. Trimming at V came to 6 bases and at J to 2 bases, leaving 10 bases not matched to a gene. This CDR3 spans 15 amino acids. Germline loops: CDR1 MNHNS, CDR2 SASEGT. CDR3 in DNA: TGTGCCAGCAGACTGCAGGGGGAGATGGCCTACGAGCAGTACTTC. Translation gives CASRLQGEMAYEQYF.

The rearrangement uses TRBV5-8 and TRBJ2-7; D possibly corresponds to TRBD2 (6 bases). The CDR3 is 15 amino acids. V was clipped by 0 bases and J by 3 bases, with 13 bases between them. Looked up from germline, CDR1 is SGHTS and CDR2 is YDEGEE. The CDR3 bases are TGTGCCAGCAGCTTGGCGGGGACTCCGAACTACGAGCAGTACTTC. It encodes CASSLAGTPNYEQYF. The variable domain in full, with the rest retrieved from reference TRBV5-8 and TRBJ2-7, is EAGVTQSPTHLIKTRGQQATLRCSPISGHTSVYWYQQALGLGLQFLLWYDEGEERNRGNFPPRFSGRQFPNYSSELNVNALELEDSALYLCASSLAGTPNYEQYFGPGTRLTVT.

J is TRBJ2-2 and V is TRBV5-1; no clear D. V was cut by 6 bases and J by 6 bases, with 15 bases left in between. Germline CDR1 is SGHRS and CDR2 is YFSETQ. This CDR3 region has 14 residues. The DNA of the CDR3 is TGCGCCAGCATCCGGAGCCCCAGCGCCGGGGAGCTGTTTTTT. As protein: CASIRSPSAGELFF.